A selection of T cell receptor beta chains follows, all from one sample in a study of cytomegalovirus exposure and HLA in healthy donors. Profiled with immunoSEQ multiplex PCR; TCRdb holds only in-frame clones, not every one. Found here are approximately 220,000 clones, about 80% of them singletons; the top ten hold about 1.4%. The sample was PBMCs. These TCRs come from a girl between 10 and 17 years old in good health and CMV-seronegative. The CDR3 runs from the conserved cysteine through the conserved F or W. D genes are given only for firm matches. Some rows mark clone size as missing; the rest say once, few, many or name a class of expanded clone.

TRBV5-1	NA	NA	TRBJ2-5	CASSRWWRGWETQYF	TGCGCCAGCAGCCGCTGGTGGCGAGGGTGGGAGACCCAGTACTTC
TRBV5-1	NA	TRBD2	TRBJ2-3	CASSRWSSGGTDTQYF	TGCGCCAGCAGCCGTTGGTCTAGCGGAGGCACAGATACGCAGTATTTT
TRBV9	NA	NA	TRBJ1-2	CASSAVETGSVLYGYTF	TGTGCCAGCAGCGCCGTAGAAACAGGGTCTGTCCTCTATGGCTACACCTTC
TRBV5-8	few	NA	TRBJ1-5	CASSLGPGKPQHF	TGTGCCAGCAGCTTGGGACCCGGGAAGCCCCAGCATTTT
TRBV18	NA	TRBD2	TRBJ2-5	CASSRLAGGQETQYF	TGTGCCAGCTCAAGACTAGCGGGGGGCCAAGAGACCCAGTACTTC
TRBV27	NA	NA	TRBJ1-5	CASSPESPDTPSNQPQHF	TGTGCCAGCAGTCCCGAAAGCCCAGACACCCCTAGCAATCAGCCCCAGCATTTT
TRBV28	once	TRBD1	TRBJ2-5	CASSTPTLVQGAGWETQYF	TGTGCCAGCAGTACTCCAACGCTCGTCCAGGGGGCCGGGTGGGAGACCCAGTACTTC
TRBV28	few	NA	TRBJ1-5	CASSPLLGAGQPQHF	TGTGCCAGCAGTCCTTTGCTGGGGGCAGGTCAGCCCCAGCATTTT
TRBV7-9	NA	TRBD2	TRBJ2-5	CATKRGQETQYF	TGTGCCACCAAGCGGGGGCAAGAGACCCAGTACTTC
TRBV15	NA	TRBD2	TRBJ2-1	CATSRDAGTSGRRYNEQFF	TGTGCCACCAGCAGAGATGCGGGGACTAGCGGGAGAAGGTACAATGAGCAGTTCTTC
TRBV7-9	once	NA	TRBJ2-7	CASSSSDEQYF	TGTGCCAGCAGCTCCTCCGACGAGCAGTACTTC
TRBV6-5	NA	TRBD1	TRBJ1-2	CASRPETGLGGYTF	TGTGCCAGCAGACCAGAGACAGGGCTTGGGGGCTACACCTTC
TRBV9	once	NA	TRBJ1-1	CASSVAPGQNTEAFF	TGTGCCAGCAGCGTCGCTCCGGGACAGAACACTGAAGCTTTCTTT
TRBV28	NA	TRBD1	TRBJ2-4	CASSFKTGGFGPNIQYF	TGTGCCAGCAGTTTCAAAACAGGGGGCTTTGGACCGAACATTCAGTACTTC
TRBV4-2	once	NA	TRBJ2-3	CASSQGPGLGVADTQYF	TGTGCCAGCAGCCAAGGTCCAGGCCTGGGAGTGGCAGATACGCAGTATTTT
TRBV4-1	NA	NA	TRBJ2-7	CASSQVLDSRGSYEQYF	TGCGCCAGCAGCCAAGTATTGGACAGCCGGGGCTCCTACGAGCAGTACTTC
TRBV23-1	NA	NA	TRBJ1-1	CASFSGWDTEAFF	TGCGCCAGCTTCTCAGGATGGGACACTGAAGCTTTCTTT
TRBV7-2	NA	TRBD2	TRBJ2-5	CASSLRLAGGWLQETQYF	TGTGCCAGCAGCTTGAGACTAGCGGGGGGGTGGCTACAAGAGACCCAGTACTTC
TRBV10-3	NA	NA	TRBJ2-5	CAISEGSQETQYF	TGTGCCATCAGTGAGGGCTCGCAAGAGACCCAGTACTTC
TRBV20-1	NA	NA	TRBJ1-1	CSAPGEAEAFF	TGCAGTGCTCCGGGGGAGGCTGAAGCTTTCTTT
TRBV27	NA	TRBD1	TRBJ2-5	CASGLTGGWETQYF	TGTGCCAGCGGATTGACAGGGGGGTGGGAGACCCAGTACTTC
TRBV7-2	NA	NA	TRBJ2-7	CASSFLSSSGDEQYF	TGTGCCAGCAGCTTCTTATCAAGTTCCGGGGACGAGCAGTACTTC
TRBV6-1	NA	TRBD1	TRBJ1-4	CASNDRGRSDEKLFF	TGTGCCAGCAATGACAGGGGGCGCTCGGATGAAAAACTGTTTTTT
TRBV18	NA	TRBD1	TRBJ2-3	CASSPELLGQGTDTQYF	TGTGCCAGCTCACCGGAGTTGCTTGGACAGGGCACAGATACGCAGTATTTT